These 20 T cell receptor beta chains originate from one sample sequenced in a study of T cell clones after liver transplantation. TCRdb's table, derived via immunoSEQ multiplex PCR, lists solely in-frame clones and lacks some. The sample includes 70,000 to 95,000 clones, over 80% of them seen just once. The source material was CD4+ T cells from blood, sampled at the 22-month timepoint. The receptors originated from a human patient who received a liver transplant. Some T cells could come from the graft donor.

J is TRBJ2-2 and V is TRBV19; 8 nucleotides line up with TRBD1. CDR1 is LNHDA, CDR2 SQIVND, per germline (reference sequence). CDR3 length equals 24 residues. Losses at the gene ends were 1 base for V and 0 bases for J; bases not matched to a gene: 25. CDR3 coding DNA: TGTGCCAGTAGTATAGGATTGAGGACTCAGGAGACAGGGGTTTGGTGGACGAACACCGGGGAGCTGTTTTTT. This codes for CASSIGLRTQETGVWWTNTGELFF.

The rearrangement links TRBV4-2 to TRBJ2-7, with D tentatively TRBD2 (7 bases). CDR3 size: 17 residues. Trimming took off 2 bases at V and 2 bases at J, with 19 bases between the two ends. Germline CDR1 LGHNA, CDR2 YNFKEQ. The CDR3 nucleotides are TGTGCCAGCAGCCAAAACCTCCCGGGGGGCCTCACCTACGAGCAGTACTTC. The encoded protein is CASSQNLPGGLTYEQYF.

This rearrangement joins TRBV30 to TRBJ2-7; D may correspond to TRBD1 or TRBD2 (5 bases each). The CDR3 is 13 amino acids. Trimming cost V 8 bases and J 1 base, with 15 bases left between them. CDR1 is GTSNPN and CDR2 is SVGIG in the germline V gene (reference sequence). This chain's CDR3 is CAGARSGSYEQYF. In DNA, the CDR3 is TGTGCCGGGGCCCGAAGCGGTTCCTACGAGCAGTACTTC.

This chain joins TRBV2 and TRBJ1-5; D not certain. Per germline, CDR1 SNHLY and CDR2 FYNNEI. Trimming removed 0 bases at V and 2 bases at J, with 8 bases between. CDR3 size: 15 residues. CDR3 protein: CASSEASRGNQPQHF. CDR3 DNA sequence: TGTGCCAGCAGTGAAGCGTCAAGGGGCAATCAGCCCCAGCATTTT.

The chain is built from TRBV5-6 and TRBJ1-3; D call uncertain. With 1 base removed from V and 2 bases from J, the gap between germline ends came to 4 bases. CDR1 and CDR2 (germline): SGHDT, YYEEEE. CDR3 size: 13 residues. This CDR3 reads CASSLLPGNTIYF. In nucleotides, the CDR3 is TGTGCCAGCAGCTTGCTTCCTGGAAACACCATATATTTT. The full variable domain, in which reference TRBV5-6 and TRBJ1-3 provide the parts outside the CDR3, is DAGVTQSPTHLIKTRGQQVTLRCSPKSGHDTVSWYQQALGQGPQFIFQYYEEEERQRGNFPDRFSGHQFPNYSSELNVNALLLGDSALYLCASSLLPGNTIYFGEGSWLTVV.

The chain employs TRBV28 and TRBJ1-1, with 9 bases matching TRBD1. Germline assignment: CDR1 MDHEN and CDR2 SYDVKM. The J segment lost 1 base and the V segment lost 5 bases, leaving 5 bases of the junction unmatched. This CDR3 contains 15 residues. Here the CDR3 reads CASSPGTGTNTEAFF. The CDR3 DNA reads as TGTGCCAGCAGTCCGGGGACAGGGACGAACACTGAAGCTTTCTTT.

This rearrangement joins TRBV20-1 to TRBJ2-5; no clear D gene. Deletions cut 3 bases from V and 7 bases from J, with 6 bases between. This CDR3 comprises 10 residues. The germline gives CDR1 DFQATT, CDR2 SNEGSKA (reference sequence). CDR3 amino acids: CSASGGTQYF. The CDR3 nucleotides read TGCAGTGCTAGCGGCGGGACCCAGTACTTC.

A few counts support this clone. V is TRBV5-1 and J is TRBJ2-1, with D hard to call. V was shortened by 1 base and J by 0 bases, with 23 bases between the two germline ends. Germline lookup yields CDR1 SGHRS and CDR2 YFSETQ. The CDR3 runs to 20 residues. The CDR3 DNA reads as TGCGCCAGCAGCTTGCTAGGCGGATCGATCCTGAAAAGCTCCTACAATGAGCAGTTCTTC. It codes for CASSLLGGSILKSSYNEQFF.

The chain joins TRBV7-3 to TRBJ2-2; 10 bases align to TRBD1. CDR3 length equals 13 residues. Germline lookup yields CDR1 SGHTA and CDR2 FQGTGA. V was pared by 5 bases and J by 8 bases, with 2 bases of the junction left unmatched. As DNA, the CDR3 is TGTGCCAGCAGCCGGGACAGGGGTGGGGAGCTGTTTTTT. Its protein product is CASSRDRGGELFF.

In nucleotides, the CDR3 is TGTGCCAGCAGTTTACTCGGGACTCCAAAGTACTTC. Translating it yields CASSLLGTPKYF. The chain combines TRBV28 with TRBJ2-7, with a weak D call TRBD2 (6 bases). Trimming took off 2 bases at V and 11 bases at J, with 13 bases between the two ends. The CDR3 is 12 residues long. Germline CDR1 reads MDHEN; CDR2 reads SYDVKM.

As concerns this clone: Different DNA sequences within this sample yield the same CDR3. The rearrangement links TRBV5-1 to TRBJ2-7, with 7 bases identical to TRBD2. The CDR3 totals 16 residues. CDR1 is SGHRS, CDR2 YFSETQ, per germline. J was trimmed by 0 bases and V by 0 bases; bases with no gene match: 6. This CDR3 is CASSLGSSGSSYEQYF. The CDR3 bases are TGCGCCAGCAGCTTGGGGTCTAGCGGTAGCTCCTACGAGCAGTACTTC.

The chain carries TRBV6-5 and TRBJ1-4; 7 bases are shared with TRBD1. In germline, CDR1 is MNHEY, CDR2 SVGAGI. The CDR3 has 16 amino acids. Trimming took 0 bases from V and 7 from J; bases not matched to a gene: 8. This chain's CDR3 is CASSYSGTGVFEKLFF. CDR3 coding DNA: TGTGCCAGCAGTTACTCGGGCACAGGGGTGTTTGAAAAACTGTTTTTT.

The chain uses TRBV6-1 and TRBJ2-3; TRBD2 might be the D (5 bases). CDR1 is MNHNS and CDR2 is SASEGT in the germline V gene. The length of the CDR3 is 15 residues. Deletions cut 2 bases from V and 2 bases from J, with 11 bases between. CDR3 loop: CASSEYTSFTDTQYF. The CDR3 nucleotides are TGTGCCAGCAGTGAATACACTAGTTTCACAGATACGCAGTATTTT.

V and J are TRBV5-1 and TRBJ1-3; unclear D gene. The CDR3 is 14 residues long. Trimming stripped 0 bases from V and 3 bases from J, with 7 bases between. The germline CDR1 and CDR2 sequences are SGHRS and YFSETQ. CDR3 region: CASSLGGNGNTIYF. The CDR3 DNA follows: TGCGCCAGCAGCTTGGGAGGGAATGGAAACACCATATATTTT.

The chain recombines TRBV11-3 with TRBJ2-1; D perhaps matches TRBD1 (5 bases). CDR3 length: 13 amino acids. Trimming removed 1 base from V and 5 bases from J, with 6 bases in between. The germline CDR1 and CDR2 sequences are SGHNT and YENEEA. The CDR3 nucleotides read TGTGCCAGCAGCTTAGTACAGGACAATGAGCAGTTCTTC. Protein product: CASSLVQDNEQFF.

In regard to this clone: The identical CDR3 is also encoded by other nucleotide sequences in the sample. J is TRBJ2-5 and V is TRBV5-8; no clear D gene. The germline V and J ends were trimmed by 2 bases and 2 bases, with 4 bases remaining between them. CDR1 is SGHTS and CDR2 is YDEGEE in the germline V gene. The length of the CDR3 is 12 residues. The CDR3 region is CASSLVQETQYF. The CDR3 DNA sequence: TGTGCCAGCAGCTTAGTGCAAGAGACCCAGTACTTC.

This chain connects TRBV18 to TRBJ2-7, with D perhaps TRBD1 (5 bases). The CDR3 is 12 residues long. Germline V CDR1 and CDR2: KGHSH, LQKENI. The V end lost 6 bases, the J end lost 7 bases, and 13 bases lay between the germline ends. CDR3 in amino acids: CASSQPRGEQYF. The CDR3 DNA sequence: TGTGCCAGCTCGCAACCTAGGGGAGAGCAGTACTTC.

This sequence joins TRBV11-2 and TRBJ2-5; 8 nucleotides align to TRBD2. The V gene end was trimmed by 5 bases and the J gene end by 2 bases; junction bases not matched to a gene: 1. This CDR3 region has 13 residues. CDR1 SGHAT and CDR2 FQNNGV come from the germline V gene. This CDR3 reads CASSRGRQETQYF. The CDR3 region has the DNA TGTGCCAGCAGCCGCGGGAGGCAAGAGACCCAGTACTTC.

V usage is TRBV6-1 and J usage is TRBJ2-1; 7 nucleotides align to TRBD2. The CDR3 is made up of 14 amino acids. The germline CDR1 and CDR2 sequences are MNHNS and SASEGT. Trimming at V came to 5 bases and at J to 3 bases, leaving 4 bases not matched to a gene. CDR3 bases: TGTGCCAGCAGTCGGGGACTAAACTACAATGAGCAGTTCTTC. Its protein product is CASSRGLNYNEQFF.

This chain links TRBV7-2 with TRBJ2-1; a weak D match, TRBD2 (5 bases). Trimming cost V 7 bases and J 9 bases, with 16 bases left between them. The CDR3 length is 13 residues. The germline V gene has CDR1 SGHTA and CDR2 FQGNSA. The CDR3 sequence is CASTLGETGEQFF. CDR3 nucleotide sequence: TGTGCCAGCACCTTGGGAGAGACCGGTGAGCAGTTCTTC. The variable domain in full, with the rest retrieved from reference TRBV7-2 and TRBJ2-1, is GAGVSQSPSNKVTEKGKDVELRCDPISGHTALYWYRQSLGQGLEFLIYFQGNSAPDKSGLPSDRFSAERTGGSVSTLTIQRTQQEDSAVYLCASTLGETGEQFFGPGTRLTVL.